This is a list of T cell receptor beta chains from one sample in a study of blood T cell repertoires in COVID-19. Clones were read by immunoSEQ multiplex PCR, and TCRdb kept only the in-frame ones, dropping some. The repertoire holds around 300,000 clones, with 85% to 90% as singletons. Sequencing used peripheral blood. Receptors originate from a woman aged 35 to 49 with acute or convalescent COVID-19. The conserved cysteine and the conserved F or W are not part of the CDR3 here.

>TRBJ2-5|TRBV14
ASSRPEGANQETQY
>TRBJ2-1|TRBV7-3
ASGIAGVHEQF
>TRBJ2-3|TRBV2
ASSEGLVRLGLLAGTDTQY
>TRBJ2-1|TRBV19
ASSRKNRGHEQF
>TRBJ2-2|TRBV19
ASRGAANTGELF
>TRBJ2-2|TRBV27
ASSRWAGGNSGELF
>TRBJ1-2|TRBV2
ASSRQGNYGYT
>TRBJ2-1|TRBV14
ASSQPGQGNWEQF
>TRBJ1-1|TRBV14
ASSQRGQMNTEAF
>TRBJ1-1|TRBV5-1
ASSSETGMNTEAF
>TRBJ2-1|TRBV30
AWCLAGGNEQF